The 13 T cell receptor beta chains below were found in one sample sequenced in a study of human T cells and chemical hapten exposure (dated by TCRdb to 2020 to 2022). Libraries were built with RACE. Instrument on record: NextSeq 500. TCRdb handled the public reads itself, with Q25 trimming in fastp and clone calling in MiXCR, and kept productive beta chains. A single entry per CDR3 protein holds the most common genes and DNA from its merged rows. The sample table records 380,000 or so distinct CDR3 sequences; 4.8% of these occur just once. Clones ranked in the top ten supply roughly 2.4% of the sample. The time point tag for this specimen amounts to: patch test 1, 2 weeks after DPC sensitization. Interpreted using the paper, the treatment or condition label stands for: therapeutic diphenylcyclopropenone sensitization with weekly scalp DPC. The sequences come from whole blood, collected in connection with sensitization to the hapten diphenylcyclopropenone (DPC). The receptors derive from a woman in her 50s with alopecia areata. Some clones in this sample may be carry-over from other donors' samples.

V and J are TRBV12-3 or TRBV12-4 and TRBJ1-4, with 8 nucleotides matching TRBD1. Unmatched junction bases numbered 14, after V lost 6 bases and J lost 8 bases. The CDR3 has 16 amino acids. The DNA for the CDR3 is TGTGCCAGCAGGGCAGCCCCAGGGGGCGTTAAGGAAAAACTGTTTTTT. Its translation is CASRAAPGGVKEKLFF.

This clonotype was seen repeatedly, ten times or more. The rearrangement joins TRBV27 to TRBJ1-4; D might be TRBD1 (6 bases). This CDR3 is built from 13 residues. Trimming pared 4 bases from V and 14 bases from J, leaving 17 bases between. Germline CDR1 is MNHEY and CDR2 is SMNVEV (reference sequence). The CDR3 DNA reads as TGTGCCAGCAGTTGGGGGGAAGGGGGTGGTCTGTTTTTT. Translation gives CASSWGEGGGLFF.

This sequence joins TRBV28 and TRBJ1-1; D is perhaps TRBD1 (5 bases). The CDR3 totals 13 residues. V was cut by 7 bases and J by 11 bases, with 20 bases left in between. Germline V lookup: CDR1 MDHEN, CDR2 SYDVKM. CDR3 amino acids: CASTDTRGNGAFF. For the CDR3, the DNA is TGTGCCAGCACCGACACCCGGGGGAATGGCGCTTTCTTT. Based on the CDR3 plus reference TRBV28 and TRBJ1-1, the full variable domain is DVKVTQSSRYLVKRTGEKVFLECVQDMDHENMFWYRQDPGLGLRLIYFSYDVKMKEKGDIPEGYSVSREKKERFSLILESASTNQTSMYLCASTDTRGNGAFFGQGTRLTVV.

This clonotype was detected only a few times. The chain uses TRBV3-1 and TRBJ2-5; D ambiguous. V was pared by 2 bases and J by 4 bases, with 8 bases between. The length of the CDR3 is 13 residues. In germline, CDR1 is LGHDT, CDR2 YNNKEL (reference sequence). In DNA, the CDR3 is TGTGCCAGCAGCCAATCCACCCCAGAGACCCAGTACTTC. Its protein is CASSQSTPETQYF.

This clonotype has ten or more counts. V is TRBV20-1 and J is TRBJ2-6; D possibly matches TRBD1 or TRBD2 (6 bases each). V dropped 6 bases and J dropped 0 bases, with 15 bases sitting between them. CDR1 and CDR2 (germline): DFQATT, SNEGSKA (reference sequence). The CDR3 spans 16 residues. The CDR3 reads CSAELGGSSGANVLTF. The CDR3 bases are TGCAGTGCCGAACTCGGGGGCTCCTCTGGGGCCAACGTCCTGACTTTC.

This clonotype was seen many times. As DNA, the CDR3 is TGTGCCAGCAGTTTACGGGCAGGGGGCGGTGGAAACACCATATATTTT. It is translated as CASSLRAGGGGNTIYF. This rearrangement joins TRBV27 to TRBJ1-3, with 8 bases aligning to TRBD1. Germline V CDR1 and CDR2: MNHEY, SMNVEV (reference sequence). V shed 2 bases, J shed 3 bases, and the junction held 6 bases outside the gene matches. CDR3 length: 16 amino acids.

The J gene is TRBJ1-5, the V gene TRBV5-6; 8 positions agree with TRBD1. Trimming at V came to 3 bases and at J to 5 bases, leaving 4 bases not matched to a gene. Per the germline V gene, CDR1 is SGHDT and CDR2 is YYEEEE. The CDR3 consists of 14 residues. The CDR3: CASSYGQGYQPQHF. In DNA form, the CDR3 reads TGTGCCAGCAGCTACGGACAGGGTTATCAGCCCCAGCATTTT.

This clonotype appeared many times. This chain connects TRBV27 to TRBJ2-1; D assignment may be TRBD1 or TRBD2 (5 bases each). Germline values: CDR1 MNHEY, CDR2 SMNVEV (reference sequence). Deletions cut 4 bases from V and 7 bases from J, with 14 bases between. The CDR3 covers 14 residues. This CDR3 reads CASSSLTGQNEQFF. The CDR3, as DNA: TGTGCCAGCAGTTCACTTACGGGGCAGAATGAGCAGTTCTTC.

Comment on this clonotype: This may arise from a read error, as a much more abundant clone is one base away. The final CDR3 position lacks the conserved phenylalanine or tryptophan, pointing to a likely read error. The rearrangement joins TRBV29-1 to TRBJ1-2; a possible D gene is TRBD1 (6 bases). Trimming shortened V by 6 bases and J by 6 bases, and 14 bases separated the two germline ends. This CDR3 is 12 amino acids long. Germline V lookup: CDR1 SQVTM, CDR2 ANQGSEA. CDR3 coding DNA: TGCAGCGTGGGAGCGGGGGCGGATGGCTACACCATC. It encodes CSVGAGADGYTI.

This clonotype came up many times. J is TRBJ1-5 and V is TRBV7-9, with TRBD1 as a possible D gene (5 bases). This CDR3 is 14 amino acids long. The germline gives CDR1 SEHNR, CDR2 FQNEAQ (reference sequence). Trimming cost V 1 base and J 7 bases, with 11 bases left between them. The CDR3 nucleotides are TGTGCCAGCAGCTTAGAGGCCGCAGGGCAGCCCCAGCATTTT. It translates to CASSLEAAGQPQHF.

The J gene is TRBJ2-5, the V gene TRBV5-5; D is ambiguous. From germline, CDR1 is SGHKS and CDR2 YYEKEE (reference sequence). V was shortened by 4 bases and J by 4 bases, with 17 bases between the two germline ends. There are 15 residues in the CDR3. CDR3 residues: CASSPTWQLLETQYF. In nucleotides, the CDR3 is TGTGCCAGCAGCCCCACCTGGCAGCTCTTAGAGACCCAGTACTTC.

The CDR3 spells CASSVGLAGVEQYF. The CDR3 nucleotides are TGTGCCAGCAGCGTAGGGCTAGCGGGGGTCGAGCAGTACTTC. V and J are TRBV9 and TRBJ2-7, with 10 bases aligning to TRBD2. Germline-derived CDR1 and CDR2 are SGDLS and YYNGEE. The length of the CDR3 is 14 residues. The trim removed 0 bases at V and 6 bases at J, leaving 3 bases unmatched.

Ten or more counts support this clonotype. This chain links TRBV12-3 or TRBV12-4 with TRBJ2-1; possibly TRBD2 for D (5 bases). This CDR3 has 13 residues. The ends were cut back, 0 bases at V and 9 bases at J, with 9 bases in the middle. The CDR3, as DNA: TGTGCCAGCAGTTTAGCTAGCGAGGGTGAGCAGTTCTTC. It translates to CASSLASEGEQFF.